These 3 T cell receptor beta chains were sequenced from one sample in a study of T cell changes during pregnancy in multiple sclerosis (dated by TCRdb to between 2017 and 2020). The library was obtained by the immunoSEQ multiplex PCR assay. TCRdb carries this immuneACCESS record with in-frame sequences only. Its versions omit some clonotypes, under half of them owing to an unresolved V gene in the studies checked, with the rest unexplained. This sample comprises approximately 80,000 clones, approximately 90% of them detected only once. The top ten constitute around 3.3% of the sample. This sample comprised PBMCs, obtained in the first trimester of pregnancy. These receptors all come from a female donor in good health, serving as a control in a pregnancy study. Some clones in this sample may be carry-over from other donors' samples.

The chain is built from TRBV5-1 and TRBJ2-3, with 15 bases that match TRBD2. Looked up from germline, CDR1 is SGHRS and CDR2 is YFSETQ. The CDR3 extends over 18 amino acids. V lost 4 bases, J lost 0 bases, and 6 bases stayed unmatched. CDR3 coding DNA: TGCGCCAGCAGCATTGGGACTAGCGGGGGGCTGAGCACAGATACGCAGTATTTT. This translates into CASSIGTSGGLSTDTQYF.

On this clone itself: With a much larger clone just one base away, this may be a read error. This chain connects TRBV6-4 to TRBJ2-3; 8 bases are a match to TRBD1. V shed 0 bases and J 2 bases; nucleotides not matched to a gene: 1. This CDR3 comprises 15 residues. CDR1 and CDR2 from the germline V gene are MRHNA and SNTAGT. The CDR3 here is CASSDSTGVTDTQYF. CDR3 DNA: TGTGCCAGCAGTGACTCGACAGGGGTCACAGATACGCAGTATTTT.

The rearrangement links TRBV2 to TRBJ1-5, with a weak D call TRBD1 (5 bases). CDR1 is SNHLY, CDR2 FYNNEI, per germline. This CDR3 has 16 amino acids. Between the trimmed V and J ends, which lost 7 bases and 2 bases, there was a span of 18 bases. As DNA, the CDR3 is TGTGCCAGCACCCTAACGACGCGGGGGGGCAATCAGCCCCAGCATTTT. Its protein product is CASTLTTRGGNQPQHF.